The 28 T cell receptor beta chains listed next were all sequenced from one sample in a study of blood T cell repertoires in COVID-19. Produced via immunoSEQ multiplex PCR; TCRdb's table is partial and in-frame only. The sample has 140,000 to 150,000 clones; about four fifths are singletons. Input material: PBMCs or T cells enriched from blood (not recorded which). The receptor source for this set is a woman aged 45 to 65 who had been exposed to COVID-19.

This clone has just a few counts. This sequence joins TRBV20-1 and TRBJ2-1; no reliable D call. The V gene's germline CDR1 is DFQATT and CDR2 SNEGSKA (reference sequence). The CDR3 covers 11 residues. Trimming removed 5 bases from V and 3 bases from J, with 5 bases in between. CDR3 loop: CSAVLYNEQFF. CDR3 bases: TGCAGTGCTGTCCTCTACAATGAGCAGTTCTTC.

A few counts support this clone. CDR3 amino acids: CASSSGGRRNSPLHF. In DNA, the CDR3 is TGTGCCAGCTCCAGCGGGGGTCGTCGTAATTCACCCCTCCACTTT. The chain is built from TRBV18 and TRBJ1-6, with D possibly matching TRBD1 (5 bases). CDR1 is KGHSH and CDR2 is LQKENI in the germline V gene. The CDR3 is 15 residues long. V lost 6 bases and J 6 bases, leaving 15 bases between the germline ends.

In DNA form, the CDR3 reads TGTGCCAGTAGTATGCGGGGAAATTTCGGCAATCAGCCCCAGCATTTT. This encodes CASSMRGNFGNQPQHF. This chain uses TRBV19 with TRBJ1-5, with D unresolved. The germline gives CDR1 LNHDA, CDR2 SQIVND (reference sequence). The V end lost 3 bases, the J end lost 2 bases, and 14 bases lay between the germline ends. The CDR3 runs to 16 residues. The whole variable domain, remainder taken from reference TRBV19 and TRBJ1-5, is DGGITQSPKYLFRKEGQNVTLSCEQNLNHDAMYWYRQDPGQGLRLIYYSQIVNDFQKGDIAEGYSVSREKKESFPLTVTSAQKNPTAFYLCASSMRGNFGNQPQHFGDGTRLSIL.

This chain uses TRBV6-2 or TRBV6-3 with TRBJ2-2, with D possibly matching TRBD2 (6 bases). The V end was cut by 6 bases, the J end by 1 base, with 15 bases between. The CDR3 is made up of 16 amino acids. Germline-derived CDR1 and CDR2 are MNHEY and SVGEGT. CDR3 loop: CASSHPLGGNTGELFF. Here the CDR3 DNA reads TGTGCCAGCAGCCACCCGTTGGGGGGGAACACCGGGGAGCTGTTTTTT.

CDR3 bases: TGCAGCGTTGAAACCCGCGGGGAACTCACCGGGGCGAACACTGAAGCTTTCTTT. Protein product: CSVETRGELTGANTEAFF. The chain is built from TRBV29-1 and TRBJ1-1, with D perhaps TRBD1 (5 bases). Trimming removed 2 bases from V and 1 base from J, with 23 bases in between. The CDR3 is 18 amino acids. In germline, CDR1 is SQVTM, CDR2 ANQGSEA. Looking up the rest from reference TRBV29-1 and TRBJ1-1 gives the full variable domain: SAVISQKPSRDICQRGTSLTIQCQVDSQVTMMFWYRQQPGQSLTLIATANQGSEATYESGFVIDKFPISRPNLTFSTLTVSNMSPEDSSIYLCSVETRGELTGANTEAFFGQGTRLTVV.

The chain joins TRBV27 to TRBJ2-3; 7 bases fit TRBD2. Germline V gene data show CDR1 as MNHEY and CDR2 as SMNVEV (reference sequence). J lost 6 bases, V lost 5 bases, and 11 bases had no gene match. The CDR3 consists of 15 residues. CDR3 nucleotide sequence: TGTGCCAGCAGTAAAACGGGACTACCAACGGATACGCAGTATTTT. Encoded protein: CASSKTGLPTDTQYF.

This chain joins TRBV29-1 and TRBJ2-7; the D gene is possibly TRBD2 (5 bases). V was shortened by 4 bases and J by 3 bases, with 13 bases between the two germline ends. The CDR3 has 13 amino acids. CDR1 is SQVTM and CDR2 is ANQGSEA in the germline V gene. CDR3 sequence reads: CSVGESGDYEQYF. For the CDR3, the DNA is TGCAGCGTTGGGGAGTCGGGCGACTACGAGCAGTACTTC.

This chain uses TRBV4-1 with TRBJ1-4, with TRBD1 matching 9 bases. CDR3 size: 16 residues. The V segment lost 0 bases and the J segment 5 bases; nucleotides outside the gene matches: 4. In germline, CDR1 is MGHRA, CDR2 YSYEKL. As DNA, the CDR3 is TGCGCCAGCAGCCAAGAAGGGACAGGGATAAATGAAAAACTGTTTTTT. The encoded protein is CASSQEGTGINEKLFF.

This clone has just a few counts. The CDR3 reads CASRRTGITEAFF. The CDR3 bases are TGTGCCAGCAGACGGACAGGGATAACTGAAGCTTTCTTT. The rearrangement uses TRBV5-6 and TRBJ1-1; 8 bases line up with TRBD1. The CDR3 is 13 amino acids. With 5 bases clipped from V and 5 bases from J, the junction kept 5 bases outside the gene matches. Germline V gives CDR1 SGHDT, CDR2 YYEEEE.

This clone has just a few counts. Within the sample, other DNA sequences also encode this same CDR3. This chain joins TRBV12-3 or TRBV12-4 and TRBJ1-2; D is ambiguous. There are 12 residues in the CDR3. Trimming cost V 1 base and J 7 bases, with 7 bases left between them. This CDR3 is CASSLGLGGYTF. The CDR3, as DNA: TGTGCCAGCAGTTTAGGGCTTGGTGGCTACACCTTC.

This clone was found a few times. This sequence joins TRBV6-2 or TRBV6-3 and TRBJ1-6; the D is unclear. Germline-derived CDR1 and CDR2 are MNHEY and SVGEGT. There are 15 residues in the CDR3. The V end lost 0 bases, the J end lost 7 bases, and 10 bases lay between the germline ends. The DNA of the CDR3 is TGTGCCAGCAGTTACTCGATCGGTTTGAATTCACCCCTCCACTTT. Translation: CASSYSIGLNSPLHF.

The gene calls are TRBV7-2 and TRBJ2-5; 9 nucleotides align to TRBD2. CDR3 size: 15 residues. Germline CDR1 and CDR2: SGHTA and FQGNSA. After removal of 1 base from V and 5 bases from J, the junction contained 5 bases not matched to a gene. CDR3 loop: CASSLGAGGSETQYF. As DNA, the CDR3 is TGTGCCAGCAGCTTAGGGGCGGGAGGGAGTGAGACCCAGTACTTC.

The genes are TRBV5-8 and TRBJ2-1; the match to TRBD2 covers 10 bases. Trimming removed 4 bases from V and 5 bases from J; junction bases left unmatched: 9. The CDR3 is made up of 16 amino acids. From germline, CDR1 is SGHTS and CDR2 YDEGEE. CDR3 DNA: TGTGCCAGCAGCACGCTAAGCGGGAGGGGACACAATGAGCAGTTCTTC. Translated, it gives CASSTLSGRGHNEQFF. Variable domain in full (rest from reference TRBV5-8 and TRBJ2-1): EAGVTQSPTHLIKTRGQQATLRCSPISGHTSVYWYQQALGLGLQFLLWYDEGEERNRGNFPPRFSGRQFPNYSSELNVNALELEDSALYLCASSTLSGRGHNEQFFGPGTRLTVL.

This rearrangement joins TRBV7-9 to TRBJ2-3; D possibly corresponds to TRBD2 (6 bases). This CDR3 contains 15 residues. CDR1 is SEHNR and CDR2 is FQNEAQ in the germline V gene (reference sequence). V shed 6 bases and J shed 2 bases, with 15 bases lying between them. In DNA form, the CDR3 reads TGTGCCAGCAGTTCCGGGGCGGGGTACACAGATACGCAGTATTTT. Protein product: CASSSGAGYTDTQYF. Supplemented by reference TRBV7-9 and TRBJ2-3, the full variable domain reads DTGVSQNPRHKITKRGQNVTFRCDPISEHNRLYWYRQTLGQGPEFLTYFQNEAQLEKSRLLSDRFSAERPKGSFSTLEIQRTEQGDSAMYLCASSSGAGYTDTQYFGPGTRLTVL.

The chain uses TRBV11-3 and TRBJ2-5; TRBD2 might be the D (5 bases). The CDR3 is 15 amino acids. Germline values: CDR1 SGHNT, CDR2 YENEEA. Trimming took off 5 bases at V and 2 bases at J, with 15 bases between the two ends. The CDR3 loop reads CASSRSVSGQETQYF. CDR3 bases: TGTGCCAGCAGCCGCTCTGTCAGCGGACAAGAGACCCAGTACTTC.

The chain links TRBV27 to TRBJ1-2; D is possibly TRBD1 (6 bases). Trimming removed 6 bases from V and 0 bases from J, with 8 bases in between. CDR1 and CDR2 from the germline V gene are MNHEY and SMNVEV (reference sequence). CDR3 length equals 13 residues. The CDR3 nucleotides read TGTGCCAGCAGACGGGACACTAACTATGGCTACACCTTC. Translated: CASRRDTNYGYTF.

This sequence joins TRBV15 and TRBJ2-7; perhaps TRBD1 as D (6 bases). Trimming pared 0 bases from V and 5 bases from J, leaving 14 bases between. Germline V gene lookup returns CDR1 LNHNV and CDR2 YYDKDF (reference sequence). The CDR3 extends over 15 amino acids. The CDR3 protein is CATSRDRARGHEQYF. Written as DNA, the CDR3 is TGTGCCACCAGCAGAGATAGGGCCAGGGGTCACGAGCAGTACTTC.

The chain employs TRBV5-5 and TRBJ2-7; D gene uncertain. Per the germline V gene, CDR1 is SGHKS and CDR2 is YYEKEE (reference sequence). The V and J ends lost 9 bases and 4 bases respectively, with 23 bases between them. The CDR3 has 15 amino acids. CDR3: CAMTTDSSSRYEQYF. CDR3 nucleotide sequence: TGTGCCATGACCACAGATAGTAGTTCTCGGTACGAGCAGTACTTC.

The rearrangement uses TRBV12-3 or TRBV12-4 and TRBJ2-7; possibly TRBD1 for D (5 bases). The CDR3 totals 12 residues. The V and J ends lost 4 bases and 7 bases respectively, with 11 bases between them. CDR3 protein: CASSSRVKEQYF. CDR3 DNA: TGTGCCAGCAGTTCCAGGGTGAAGGAGCAGTACTTC.

J is TRBJ1-5 and V is TRBV9; the D gene is possibly TRBD1 (5 bases). From germline, CDR1 is SGDLS and CDR2 YYNGEE. Trimming cost V 4 bases and J 12 bases, with 20 bases left between them. The CDR3 length is 14 residues. CDR3 in DNA: TGTGCCAGCAGCTCCTCCGCTACCGCGCAGGGCCAGCATTTT. Translation: CASSSSATAQGQHF.

The chain is built from TRBV12-5 and TRBJ2-1; 7 bases match TRBD2. The CDR3 is 15 residues long. V was pared by 9 bases and J by 0 bases, with 8 bases of the junction left unmatched. The germline gives CDR1 LGHNT, CDR2 FRNRAP. CDR3 sequence reads: CASKTSGGSYNEQFF. The CDR3 DNA sequence: TGTGCTAGCAAAACCTCGGGAGGCTCCTACAATGAGCAGTTCTTC.

The gene calls are TRBV3-1 (or the pseudogene TRBV3-2) and TRBJ1-2, with D possibly TRBD1 on 6 matching bases. Trimming took 0 bases from V and 5 from J, leaving 13 bases between them. The CDR3 is 15 residues long. From germline, CDR1 is LGHDT and CDR2 YNNKEL (reference sequence). The CDR3: CASSQEWTANYGYTF. DNA of the CDR3: TGTGCCAGCAGCCAAGAATGGACAGCCAATTATGGCTACACCTTC.

For the CDR3, the DNA is TGTGCCAGCAGTTCACTCCGGGGGGGAGCCTATGGCTACACCTTC. This translates into CASSSLRGGAYGYTF. V usage is TRBV6-5 and J usage is TRBJ1-2, with D perhaps matching TRBD1 (5 bases). Germline-derived CDR1 and CDR2 are MNHEY and SVGAGI. Trimming pared 4 bases from V and 4 bases from J, leaving 16 bases between. This CDR3 comprises 15 residues.

Concerning this clone: It may be a read error: a sequence one base away is much more abundant. The chain uses TRBV5-1 and TRBJ2-1, with 13 bases aligning to TRBD2. Germline values: CDR1 SGHRS, CDR2 YFSETQ. V shed 3 bases and J 5 bases; nucleotides not matched to a gene: 2. The CDR3 runs to 15 residues. CDR3 sequence: CASSSGLAGHNEQFF. For the CDR3, the DNA is TGCGCCAGCAGCTCGGGACTAGCGGGACACAATGAGCAGTTCTTC.

The rearrangement joins TRBV7-8 to TRBJ1-1; 8 bases fit TRBD1. The length of the CDR3 is 15 residues. Trimming removed 4 bases from V and 5 bases from J; junction bases left unmatched: 9. Per the germline V gene, CDR1 is SGHVS and CDR2 is FQNEAQ. The DNA for the CDR3 is TGTGCCAGCAGCTCCCAGACAGGGGTGGGGACTGAAGCTTTCTTT. This sequence encodes CASSSQTGVGTEAFF.

The chain employs TRBV19 and TRBJ2-5, with no clear D. The germline CDR1 and CDR2 sequences are LNHDA and SQIVND (reference sequence). The V gene lost 3 bases and the J gene lost 3 bases, with 8 bases spanning the gap. This CDR3 region has 13 residues. For the CDR3, the DNA is TGTGCCAGTAGTATCGGCGGTAAAGAGACCCAGTACTTC. Protein sequence: CASSIGGKETQYF.

This chain's CDR3 is CASTPPDRGNQPQHF. DNA of the CDR3: TGTGCCAGTACCCCGCCGGACAGGGGGAATCAGCCCCAGCATTTT. This chain connects TRBV19 to TRBJ1-5, with 10 bases fitting TRBD1. The CDR3 extends over 15 amino acids. V was clipped by 7 bases and J by 4 bases; unmatched bases: 7. Germline V CDR1 and CDR2: LNHDA, SQIVND (reference sequence).

DNA for the CDR3: TGTGCCACAACCAAACCCTTGCGGGCAGGATGGGCCAAAAACATTCAGTACTTC. It specifies CATTKPLRAGWAKNIQYF. The chain recombines TRBV28 with TRBJ2-4, with D perhaps TRBD2 (5 bases). Germline values: CDR1 MDHEN, CDR2 SYDVKM. This CDR3 has 18 amino acids. V dropped 10 bases and J dropped 1 base, with 26 bases sitting between them.